These 26 T cell receptor beta chains originate from one sample sequenced in a study of blood T cell repertoires in COVID-19. Here immunoSEQ multiplex PCR was the method, and the copy in TCRdb shows in-frame clones only, minus some. The table lists around 100,000 clones, roughly 84% of them singletons. Sequenced input: peripheral blood. The source of these receptors is a human donor in a cohort sampled during active COVID-19.

The genes are TRBV6-5 and TRBJ2-7; 9 positions match TRBD2. V lost 7 bases to trimming and J lost 6 bases; unmatched junction nucleotides: 7. The CDR3 length is 13 residues. CDR1 MNHEY and CDR2 SVGAGI come from the germline V gene. CDR3 loop: CASTQREVGEQYF. The CDR3 region has the DNA TGTGCCAGCACCCAGCGGGAGGTCGGCGAGCAGTACTTC.

This rearrangement joins TRBV5-1 to TRBJ2-3, with 12 nucleotides matching TRBD1. The CDR3 extends over 15 amino acids. V trimming: 3 bases; J trimming: 5 bases; junction bases outside the gene matches: 4. In germline, CDR1 is SGHRS, CDR2 YFSETQ. CDR3 sequence: CASSWDRGLIDTQYF. The DNA for the CDR3 is TGCGCCAGCAGCTGGGACAGGGGGCTCATAGATACGCAGTATTTT.

This sequence joins TRBV3-1 (or the pseudogene TRBV3-2) and TRBJ2-1; possibly TRBD2 for D (5 bases). There are 16 residues in the CDR3. The germline V gene has CDR1 LGHDT and CDR2 YNNKEL (reference sequence). V was cut by 3 bases and J by 8 bases, with 20 bases left in between. CDR3 in amino acids: CASSQLRVNRVDEQFF. The CDR3 DNA reads TGTGCCAGCAGCCAGCTGAGGGTCAATCGTGTTGATGAGCAGTTCTTC.

This clone was seen once. This chain joins TRBV3-1 (or the pseudogene TRBV3-2) and TRBJ2-2, with 11 bases matching TRBD2. CDR3 length equals 19 residues. Per the germline V gene, CDR1 is LGHDT and CDR2 is YNNKEL (reference sequence). The V gene end was trimmed by 0 bases and the J gene end by 5 bases; junction bases not matched to a gene: 11. This chain's CDR3 is CASSQDVIAGGPRTGELFF. In DNA, the CDR3 is TGTGCCAGCAGCCAAGATGTGATAGCGGGAGGGCCAAGGACCGGGGAGCTGTTTTTT.

The J gene is TRBJ1-4, the V gene TRBV7-6; D perhaps matches TRBD1 (5 bases). The CDR3 is 18 amino acids. CDR1 SGHVS and CDR2 FNYEAQ come from the germline V gene. The V and J ends lost 2 bases and 2 bases respectively, with 18 bases between them. The CDR3 nucleotides read TGTGCCAGCAGCTTATTCGGGAGGGGAGCTCTGACTAATGAAAAACTGTTTTTT. It codes for CASSLFGRGALTNEKLFF.

The genes are TRBV4-1 and TRBJ2-3; D not certain. CDR3 length equals 14 residues. Per the germline V gene, CDR1 is MGHRA and CDR2 is YSYEKL. The germline V and J ends were trimmed by 0 bases and 2 bases, with 6 bases remaining between them. CDR3 region: CASSQDVLTDTQYF. CDR3 DNA: TGCGCCAGCAGCCAAGATGTACTCACAGATACGCAGTATTTT.

V is TRBV5-1 and J is TRBJ2-6; the D is unclear. This CDR3 spans 15 amino acids. Germline V CDR1 and CDR2: SGHRS, YFSETQ. V shed 2 bases and J shed 3 bases, with 9 bases lying between them. The CDR3 is CASSFRTSGANVLTF. The DNA of the CDR3 is TGCGCCAGCAGCTTCCGAACGAGTGGGGCCAACGTCCTGACTTTC.

This chain uses TRBV7-2 with TRBJ1-1; D perhaps matches TRBD1 (5 bases). The germline V and J ends were trimmed by 1 base and 1 base, with 10 bases remaining between them. This CDR3 is built from 15 residues. Germline CDR1 and CDR2: SGHTA and FQGNSA. CDR3 sequence reads: CASSLVGGTNTEAFF. CDR3 sequence (DNA): TGTGCCAGCAGCTTAGTTGGGGGGACGAACACTGAAGCTTTCTTT.

This chain links TRBV5-1 with TRBJ2-7; a possible D gene is TRBD2 (7 bases). This CDR3 contains 15 residues. Germline CDR1 reads SGHRS; CDR2 reads YFSETQ. V lost 0 bases, J lost 5 bases, and 15 bases lay in between. CDR3 sequence: CASSLVGGRMNEQYF. Here the CDR3 DNA reads TGCGCCAGCAGCTTGGTCGGGGGGCGGATGAACGAGCAGTACTTC.

The gene calls are TRBV3-1 (or the pseudogene TRBV3-2) and TRBJ2-2; D is perhaps TRBD1 (5 bases). CDR3 size: 15 residues. The germline CDR1 and CDR2 sequences are LGHDT and YNNKEL (reference sequence). V lost 0 bases to trimming and J lost 4 bases, with 9 bases between them. CDR3 sequence reads: CASSQDRAFTGELFF. CDR3 DNA sequence: TGTGCCAGCAGCCAAGACAGGGCCTTCACCGGGGAGCTGTTTTTT.

The chain is built from TRBV19 and TRBJ2-5; TRBD2 matches at 9 bases. The germline V gene encodes CDR1 LNHDA and CDR2 SQIVND (reference sequence). Unmatched junction bases numbered 9, after V lost 4 bases and J lost 0 bases. This CDR3 region has 17 residues. CDR3 region: CASSTASGMGYQETQYF. In DNA form, the CDR3 reads TGTGCCAGTAGTACGGCTAGCGGGATGGGCTACCAAGAGACCCAGTACTTC.

This clone was counted a single time. This chain links TRBV7-2 with TRBJ2-5; 8 bases are shared with TRBD2. Germline CDR1 reads SGHTA; CDR2 reads FQGNSA. J gave up 7 bases and V 2 bases, and 9 bases lay outside the gene matches. CDR3 length equals 15 residues. The CDR3 loop reads CASSLTSGPGGTQYF. Here the CDR3 DNA reads TGTGCCAGCAGCTTAACTAGCGGACCCGGAGGGACCCAGTACTTC.

This chain uses TRBV18 with TRBJ2-5; a possible D gene is TRBD2 (6 bases). Germline V CDR1 and CDR2: KGHSH, LQKENI. The CDR3 consists of 16 residues. V lost 5 bases and J 4 bases, leaving 20 bases between the germline ends. CDR3 coding DNA: TGTGCCAGCTCAGAACTGGGACTCCGCCCGAGAGAGACCCAGTACTTC. It specifies CASSELGLRPRETQYF.

The gene calls are TRBV7-9 and TRBJ2-7; D is possibly TRBD1 (6 bases). Germline lookup yields CDR1 SEHNR and CDR2 FQNEAQ (reference sequence). This CDR3 has 15 residues. Trimming took off 5 bases at V and 0 bases at J, with 14 bases between the two ends. CDR3: CASSLLTGNSYEQYF. The CDR3 nucleotides are TGTGCCAGCAGCCTATTAACAGGGAACTCCTACGAGCAGTACTTC.

This clone was picked up one time. The rearrangement joins TRBV11-3 to TRBJ2-5; perhaps TRBD2 as D (5 bases). The CDR3 covers 13 residues. Between the trimmed V and J ends, which lost 3 bases and 1 base, there was a span of 6 bases. Germline CDR1 reads SGHNT; CDR2 reads YENEEA. CDR3 region: CASSLGVQETQYF. In DNA form, the CDR3 reads TGTGCCAGCAGCTTGGGAGTCCAAGAGACCCAGTACTTC.

The chain combines TRBV6-2 or TRBV6-3 with TRBJ2-7, with 12 bases lining up with TRBD2. V gave up 5 bases and J gave up 3 bases; unmatched junction bases: 5. Germline V CDR1 and CDR2: MNHEY, SVGEGT. This CDR3 region has 15 residues. The DNA of the CDR3 is TGTGCCAGCAGTGCCTGGACTAGCGGGAACTACGAGCAGTACTTC. It encodes CASSAWTSGNYEQYF.

The rearrangement links TRBV7-9 to TRBJ2-7; 10 nucleotides agree with TRBD1. Per the germline V gene, CDR1 is SEHNR and CDR2 is FQNEAQ (reference sequence). There are 17 residues in the CDR3. J lost 2 bases, V lost 2 bases, and 9 bases had no gene match. CDR3 residues: CASSLRDRGLTTYEQYF. CDR3 coding DNA: TGTGCCAGCAGCTTACGGGACAGGGGTCTGACTACCTACGAGCAGTACTTC.

This clone was seen once. The chain carries TRBV9 and TRBJ1-3, with no clear D. CDR3 length equals 14 residues. The V gene lost 0 bases and the J gene lost 3 bases, with 7 bases spanning the gap. CDR1 is SGDLS and CDR2 is YYNGEE in the germline V gene. The CDR3 DNA follows: TGTGCCAGCAGCGTAGGTTTCGGTGGAAACACCATATATTTT. This gives the protein CASSVGFGGNTIYF. The complete variable domain, with remaining parts taken from reference TRBV9 and TRBJ1-3, reads DSGVTQTPKHLITATGQRVTLRCSPRSGDLSVYWYQQSLDQGLQFLIQYYNGEERAKGNILERFSAQQFPDLHSELNLSSLELGDSALYFCASSVGFGGNTIYFGEGSWLTVV.

This chain connects TRBV7-2 to TRBJ2-7; D unclear. The CDR3 consists of 13 residues. Trimming took 5 bases from V and 8 from J, leaving 16 bases between them. CDR1 and CDR2 from the germline V gene are SGHTA and FQGNSA. DNA for the CDR3: TGTGCCAGCAGCCCCCGAGAGAACAGCAAGCAGTACTTC. Protein product: CASSPRENSKQYF.

This clone was found once. The gene calls are TRBV5-1 and TRBJ1-1; possible D gene TRBD1, 6 bases. The CDR3 loop spans 15 amino acids. V was pared by 4 bases and J by 4 bases, with 17 bases between. The germline CDR1 and CDR2 sequences are SGHRS and YFSETQ. CDR3 sequence (DNA): TGCGCCAGCAGCCTCGTCGCGACAGGTAGCACTGAAGCTTTCTTT. Its protein product is CASSLVATGSTEAFF.

The chain links TRBV18 to TRBJ2-3, with 12 nucleotides matching TRBD2. CDR1 is KGHSH and CDR2 is LQKENI in the germline V gene. CDR3 size: 16 residues. The junction had 2 bases not matched to a gene; V was cut back by 1 base and J by 3 bases. DNA for the CDR3: TGTGCCAGCTCACCACTGACTAGCGGGGGAACAGATACGCAGTATTTT. This translates into CASSPLTSGGTDTQYF.

J is TRBJ2-1 and V is TRBV13; a possible D gene is TRBD2 (6 bases). Trimming took off 5 bases at V and 4 bases at J, with 18 bases between the two ends. Looked up from germline, CDR1 is PRHDT and CDR2 is FYEKMQ (reference sequence). The CDR3 loop spans 16 amino acids. CDR3 region: CASSLSRAGTYNEQFF. Written as DNA, the CDR3 is TGTGCCAGCAGCCTTTCAAGGGCGGGGACTTACAATGAGCAGTTCTTC.

This clone was counted only a few times. This rearrangement joins TRBV18 to TRBJ2-7, with TRBD1 matching 9 bases. This CDR3 has 15 amino acids. With 3 bases clipped from V and 5 bases from J, the junction kept 8 bases outside the gene matches. Germline V gives CDR1 KGHSH, CDR2 LQKENI. The CDR3 is CASSPTGGEVHEQYF. DNA for the CDR3: TGTGCCAGCTCACCCACAGGGGGCGAAGTTCACGAGCAGTACTTC.

The gene calls are TRBV18 and TRBJ1-1, with TRBD1 identical over 8 bases. Germline values: CDR1 KGHSH, CDR2 LQKENI. The V gene end was trimmed by 2 bases and the J gene end by 1 base; junction bases not matched to a gene: 3. CDR3 length equals 15 residues. The CDR3 reads CASSPMDRANTEAFF. CDR3 DNA: TGTGCCAGCTCACCAATGGACAGGGCGAACACTGAAGCTTTCTTT.

The chain has TRBV19 and TRBJ1-5; no clear D gene. V lost 5 bases to trimming and J lost 0 bases, with 20 bases between them. This CDR3 is built from 18 residues. The germline CDR1 and CDR2 sequences are LNHDA and SQIVND (reference sequence). CDR3 loop: CASSRPFFRGDSNQPQHF. The CDR3 DNA sequence: TGTGCCAGTAGTCGGCCCTTCTTTAGAGGCGATAGCAATCAGCCCCAGCATTTT.

A single count supports this clone. The chain combines TRBV5-1 with TRBJ2-3, with 7 bases matching TRBD1. CDR3 size: 15 residues. J gave up 4 bases and V 6 bases, and 11 bases lay outside the gene matches. Germline V CDR1 and CDR2: SGHRS, YFSETQ. CDR3 nucleotide sequence: TGCGCCAGCACCTCCGGGACAGCAGGTTCAGATACGCAGTATTTT. Its protein is CASTSGTAGSDTQYF.